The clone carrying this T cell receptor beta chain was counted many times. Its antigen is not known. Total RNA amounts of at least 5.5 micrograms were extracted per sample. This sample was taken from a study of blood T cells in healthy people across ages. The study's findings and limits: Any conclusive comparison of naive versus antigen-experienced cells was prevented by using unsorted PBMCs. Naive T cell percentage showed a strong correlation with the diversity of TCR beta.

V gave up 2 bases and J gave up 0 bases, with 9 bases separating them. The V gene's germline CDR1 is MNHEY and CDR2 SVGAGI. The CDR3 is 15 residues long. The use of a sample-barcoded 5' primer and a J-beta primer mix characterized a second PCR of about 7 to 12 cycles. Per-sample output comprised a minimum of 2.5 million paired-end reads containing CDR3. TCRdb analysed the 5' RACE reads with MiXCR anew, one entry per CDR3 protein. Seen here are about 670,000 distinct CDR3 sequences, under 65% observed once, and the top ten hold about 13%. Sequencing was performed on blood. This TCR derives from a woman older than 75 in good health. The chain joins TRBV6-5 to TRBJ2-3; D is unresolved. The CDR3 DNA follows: TGTGCCAGCAGTTACAGGGCTACCAGCACAGATACGCAGTATTTT. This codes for CASSYRATSTDTQYF.